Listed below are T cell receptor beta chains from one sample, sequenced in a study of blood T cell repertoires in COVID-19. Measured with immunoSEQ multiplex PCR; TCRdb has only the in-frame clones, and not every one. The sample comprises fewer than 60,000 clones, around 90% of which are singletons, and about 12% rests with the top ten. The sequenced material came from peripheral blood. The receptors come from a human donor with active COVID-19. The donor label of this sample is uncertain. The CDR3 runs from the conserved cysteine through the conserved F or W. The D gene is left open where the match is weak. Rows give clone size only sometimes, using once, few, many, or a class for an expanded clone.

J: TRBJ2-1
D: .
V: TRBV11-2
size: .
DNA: TGTGCCAGCAGCTTAGTGCTTACTAGTGAGCAGTTCTTC
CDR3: CASSLVLTSEQFF

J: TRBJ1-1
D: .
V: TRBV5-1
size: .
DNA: TGCGCCAGCAGCTTGGTGGCGGGAAGAAACACTGAAGCTTTCTTT
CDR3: CASSLVAGRNTEAFF

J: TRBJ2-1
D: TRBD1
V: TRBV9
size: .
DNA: TGTGCCAGCAGCTACGGCCGGGACAGTTACAATGAGCAGTTCTTC
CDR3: CASSYGRDSYNEQFF

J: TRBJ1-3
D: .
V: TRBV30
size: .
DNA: TGTGCCTGGAGTGTTCTGGGGGCGAGTTTCGGAAACACCATATATTTT
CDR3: CAWSVLGASFGNTIYF

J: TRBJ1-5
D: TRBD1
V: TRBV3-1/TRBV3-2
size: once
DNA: TGTGCCAGCAGCCCGAAGGACAGGTCGGGCAATCAGCCCCAGCATTTT
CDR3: CASSPKDRSGNQPQHF

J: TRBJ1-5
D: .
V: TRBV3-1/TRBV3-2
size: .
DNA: TGTGCCAGCAGCCAAGCCGTTGGCAATCAGCCCCAGCATTTT
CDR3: CASSQAVGNQPQHF

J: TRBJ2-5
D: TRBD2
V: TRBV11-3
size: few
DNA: TGTGCCAGCAGCTTTACTAGCGTGGACCAAGAGACCCAGTACTTC
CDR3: CASSFTSVDQETQYF

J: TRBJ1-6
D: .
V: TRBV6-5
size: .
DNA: TGTGCCGGGCGCGGAGGAGCTAATTCACCCCTCCACTTT
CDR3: CAGRGGANSPLHF

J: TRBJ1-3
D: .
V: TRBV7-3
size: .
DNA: TGTGCCAGCAGCCGAGATAACTCTGGAAACACCATATATTTT
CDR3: CASSRDNSGNTIYF

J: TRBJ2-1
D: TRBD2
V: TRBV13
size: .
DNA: TGTGCCAGCAGCTCCCCACCTAGCGGGAGTCCTGAGCAGTTCTTC
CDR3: CASSSPPSGSPEQFF

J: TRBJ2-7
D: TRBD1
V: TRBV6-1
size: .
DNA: TGTGCCAGCAGTGAAGGTGGACAGGGGACCTACGAGCAGTACTTC
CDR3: CASSEGGQGTYEQYF

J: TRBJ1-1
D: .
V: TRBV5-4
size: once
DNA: TGTGCCAGCAGCGAGCTCGGGGTGAGTGCTTTCTTT
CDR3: CASSELGVSAFF

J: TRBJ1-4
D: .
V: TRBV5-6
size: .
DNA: TGTGCCAGCAGCTTGGCCGGGGAGGGTAATGAAAAACTGTTTTTT
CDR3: CASSLAGEGNEKLFF

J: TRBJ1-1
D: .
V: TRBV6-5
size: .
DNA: TGTGCCAGCACCTTGACAGTTCAAGCTTTCTTT
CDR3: CASTLTVQAFF

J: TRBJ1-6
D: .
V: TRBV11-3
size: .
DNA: TGTGCCAGCAGCTTACGTTATAATTCACCCCTCCACTTT
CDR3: CASSLRYNSPLHF

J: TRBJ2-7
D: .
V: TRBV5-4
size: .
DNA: TGTGCCAGCAGCTTGGGGTTAGGGCAGGGGGGCTACGAGCAGTACTTC
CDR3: CASSLGLGQGGYEQYF

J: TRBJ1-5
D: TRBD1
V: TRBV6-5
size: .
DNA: TGTGCCAGCAGACAACAGGGGGAGGCTTCCCAGCCCCAGCATTTT
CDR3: CASRQQGEASQPQHF

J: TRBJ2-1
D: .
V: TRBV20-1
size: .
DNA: TGCAGTGCTAGAGCCGGGAAGCAGTTCTTC
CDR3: CSARAGKQFF

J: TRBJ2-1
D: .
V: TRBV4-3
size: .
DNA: TGCGCCAGCAGCCAAGAAAGAGAGACGGGTAATGAGCAGTTCTTC
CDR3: CASSQERETGNEQFF

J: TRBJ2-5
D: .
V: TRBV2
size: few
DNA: TGTGCCAGCAGTGAAGTGCTAGCAGGAGGTGCGACCCAGTACTTC
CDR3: CASSEVLAGGATQYF

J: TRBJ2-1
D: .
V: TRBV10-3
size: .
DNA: TGTGCCATCAGTAGCTCACTATACAATGAGCAGTTCTTC
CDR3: CAISSSLYNEQFF

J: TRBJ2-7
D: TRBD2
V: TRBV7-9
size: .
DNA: TGTGCCAGCAGCCACGTTCAGGGAGGGAGCTACGAGCAGTACTTC
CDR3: CASSHVQGGSYEQYF

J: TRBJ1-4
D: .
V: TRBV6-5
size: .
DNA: TGTGCCAGCAGCGATACGTTCGGACATGGAAAACTGTTTTTT
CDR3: CASSDTFGHGKLFF

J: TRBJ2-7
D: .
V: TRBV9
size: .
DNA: TGTGCCAGCAGCGTAGCGGGACAATCCTCCTACGAGCAGTACTTC
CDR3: CASSVAGQSSYEQYF

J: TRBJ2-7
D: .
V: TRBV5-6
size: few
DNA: TGTGCCAGCAGCCCGAAACAGAATCCTTACTTATACGAGCAGTACTTC
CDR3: CASSPKQNPYLYEQYF

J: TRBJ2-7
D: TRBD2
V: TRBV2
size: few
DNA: TGTGCCAGCCTTCGTCCCCGCGGGAGGACCGCCGGCGAGCAGTACTTC
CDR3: CASLRPRGRTAGEQYF

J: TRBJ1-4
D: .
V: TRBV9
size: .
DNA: TGTGCCAGCAGCGAGAGAACAGGGTCTATTGGTGAAAAACTGTTTTTT
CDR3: CASSERTGSIGEKLFF

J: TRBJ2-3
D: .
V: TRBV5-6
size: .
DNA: TGTGCCAGCAGCCGAGGTCAGGGGTCTAGAAGAGATACGCAGTATTTT
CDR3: CASSRGQGSRRDTQYF

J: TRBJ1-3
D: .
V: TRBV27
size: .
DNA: TGTGCCAGCAGTTTCGGCAGGGCTGGAAACACCATATATTTT
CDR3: CASSFGRAGNTIYF

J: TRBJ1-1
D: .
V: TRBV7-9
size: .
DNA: TGTGCCAGCAGCCCAGCCAGGGTCGCCACTGAAGCTTTCTTT
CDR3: CASSPARVATEAFF

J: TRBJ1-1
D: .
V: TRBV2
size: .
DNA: TGTGCCAGCAGTGCGGGGAACACTGAAGCTTTCTTT
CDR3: CASSAGNTEAFF

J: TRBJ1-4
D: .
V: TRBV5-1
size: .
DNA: TGCGCCAGCAGCTTGACGGGGACTGCAACTAATGAAAAACTGTTTTTT
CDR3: CASSLTGTATNEKLFF

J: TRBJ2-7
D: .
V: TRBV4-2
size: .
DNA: TGTGCCAGCAGCCACCTAGGTGACCAATCCTACGAGCAGTACTTC
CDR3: CASSHLGDQSYEQYF

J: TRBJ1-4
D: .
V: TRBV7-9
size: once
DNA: TGTGCCAGCAGCCGAGCCTACAGGCAGAATGATGAAAAACTGTTTTTT
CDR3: CASSRAYRQNDEKLFF

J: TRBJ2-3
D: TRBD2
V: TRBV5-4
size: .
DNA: TGTGCCAGCAGCTCCCGACTAGCGGGGGGTAGCACAGATACGCAGTATTTT
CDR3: CASSSRLAGGSTDTQYF

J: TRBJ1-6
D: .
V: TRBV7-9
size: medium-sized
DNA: TGTGCCAGCAGCTTACTTGGGGCCCTGGGGAATTCACCCCTCCACTTT
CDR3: CASSLLGALGNSPLHF

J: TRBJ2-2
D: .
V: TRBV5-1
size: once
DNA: TGCGCCAGCAGCTTGGTCGACACCGGGGAGCTGTTTTTT
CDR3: CASSLVDTGELFF

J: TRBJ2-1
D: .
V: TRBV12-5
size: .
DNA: TGTGCTAGTGGTTTCGCCTCCCTGGGGGCTTACAATGAGCAGTTCTTC
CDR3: CASGFASLGAYNEQFF

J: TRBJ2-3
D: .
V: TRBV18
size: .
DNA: TGTGCCAGCTCACCCCTAGGGGACTCCACAGATACGCAGTATTTT
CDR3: CASSPLGDSTDTQYF